These 14 T cell receptor beta chains were sequenced from one sample in a study of cytomegalovirus exposure and HLA in healthy donors. Primers for the PCR totalled 60 Vbeta and 13 Jbeta. Clones were read by immunoSEQ multiplex PCR, and TCRdb kept only the in-frame ones, dropping some. Here the sample spans 130,000 to 150,000 clones, approximately 80% being singletons. The specimen sequenced was PBMCs. These receptors came from a woman between 45 and 60 years old in good health and CMV-seronegative.

The chain employs TRBV7-9 and TRBJ1-2; 7 bases map to TRBD1. V lost 4 bases to trimming and J lost 4 bases; unmatched junction nucleotides: 12. The CDR3 has 16 residues. Germline V gene sequence: CDR1 SEHNR, CDR2 FQNEAQ (reference sequence). As DNA, the CDR3 is TGTGCCAGCAGCTCGAACAGACCGGGACAGATCTATGGCTACACCTTC. Amino acid sequence: CASSSNRPGQIYGYTF.

This sequence joins TRBV6-6 and TRBJ1-5, with TRBD1 as a possible D gene (5 bases). Trimming stripped 5 bases from V and 2 bases from J, with 13 bases between. Germline lookup yields CDR1 MNHNY and CDR2 SVGAGI (reference sequence). This CDR3 spans 15 amino acids. DNA for the CDR3: TGTGCCAGCAGTCCGGGGGGTAAGGGCAATCAGCCCCAGCATTTT. Protein product: CASSPGGKGNQPQHF.

The chain combines TRBV6-4 with TRBJ2-3; 8 bases map to TRBD2. V was pared by 4 bases and J by 0 bases, with 6 bases of the junction left unmatched. The CDR3 sequence is 16 residues long. Germline V CDR1 and CDR2: MRHNA, SNTAGT. CDR3 region: CASSVTSGSSTDTQYF. In DNA, the CDR3 is TGTGCCAGCAGTGTTACTAGCGGCTCTAGCACAGATACGCAGTATTTT.

In DNA form, the CDR3 reads TGTGCCAGCAGCTTAGTCTCGCGAAGCTCCTACAATGAGCAGTTCTTC. Its translation is CASSLVSRSSYNEQFF. The genes are TRBV7-6 and TRBJ2-1; D uncertain. Germline loops: CDR1 SGHVS, CDR2 FNYEAQ. Trimming stripped 1 base from V and 0 bases from J, with 10 bases between. The CDR3 totals 16 residues.

The table lists this clone with a few counts. The chain combines TRBV27 with TRBJ1-6, with D tentatively TRBD1 (6 bases). V was trimmed by 3 bases and J by 10 bases, leaving 13 bases between them. The CDR3 loop spans 14 amino acids. The germline V gene has CDR1 MNHEY and CDR2 SMNVEV (reference sequence). This CDR3 reads CASSFDRSESPLHF. CDR3 nucleotides: TGTGCCAGCAGTTTTGACAGGAGTGAATCACCCCTCCACTTT.

This chain uses TRBV5-6 with TRBJ2-7; the D gene is possibly TRBD2 (5 bases). The CDR3 consists of 9 residues. The germline V gene encodes CDR1 SGHDT and CDR2 YYEEEE. Trimming stripped 10 bases from V and 3 bases from J, with 5 bases between. The CDR3 sequence is CAGGYEQYF. The CDR3 bases are TGTGCCGGAGGCTACGAGCAGTACTTC.

This chain connects TRBV19 to TRBJ1-5; 8 bases map to TRBD1. Looked up from germline, CDR1 is LNHDA and CDR2 is SQIVND (reference sequence). After removal of 5 bases from V and 2 bases from J, the junction contained 2 bases not matched to a gene. The CDR3 extends over 14 amino acids. CDR3 DNA: TGTGCCAGTAGTTCGGACAGGGGCAATCAGCCCCAGCATTTT. Protein sequence: CASSSDRGNQPQHF.

The V and J genes are TRBV5-6 and TRBJ1-1; D call uncertain. CDR1 SGHDT and CDR2 YYEEEE come from the germline V gene. This CDR3 is 14 amino acids long. Between the trimmed V and J ends, which lost 0 bases and 5 bases, there was a span of 11 bases. The CDR3 region is CASSLAGMRTEAFF. The CDR3 DNA is TGTGCCAGCAGCTTGGCGGGGATGAGGACTGAAGCTTTCTTT.

In the case of this clone: The junction differs from germline at one of its ends, possibly a read error. V usage is TRBV6-1 and J usage is TRBJ2-3, with 7 bases lining up with TRBD2. The CDR3 has 14 residues. The V gene's germline CDR1 is MNHNS and CDR2 SASEGT. The CDR3 sequence is CASTELGRGDRQYF. The CDR3 DNA sequence: TGTGCCAGCACCGAGCTAGGGAGGGGAGATAGGCAGTATTTT.

The chain has TRBV2 and TRBJ2-3, with 11 bases matching TRBD2. This CDR3 comprises 18 residues. V gave up 3 bases and J gave up 5 bases; unmatched junction bases: 13. The germline CDR1 and CDR2 sequences are SNHLY and FYNNEI. The CDR3, as DNA: TGTGCCAGCAGTGATTGGCTAGCGGGGGGTGGGGTCCGAGATACGCAGTATTTT. Protein: CASSDWLAGGGVRDTQYF.

The genes are TRBV4-3 and TRBJ1-5; 7 bases agree with TRBD1. The CDR3 consists of 15 residues. After removal of 0 bases from V and 6 bases from J, the junction contained 5 bases not matched to a gene. Germline V gene data show CDR1 as LGHNA and CDR2 as YSLEER. CDR3 in DNA: TGCGCCAGCAGCCAAGATAGAAGGGGGCGTCAGCCCCAGCATTTT. Amino acids: CASSQDRRGRQPQHF.

The rearrangement links TRBV25-1 to TRBJ1-5; D possibly corresponds to TRBD1 (5 bases). The V and J ends lost 4 bases and 6 bases respectively, with 7 bases between them. The CDR3 is made up of 12 amino acids. In germline, CDR1 is MGHDK, CDR2 SYGVNS. The DNA of the CDR3 is TGTGCCAGCAGTGCGGGGGGTCAGCCCCAGCATTTT. This gives the protein CASSAGGQPQHF.

This clone was counted only a few times. The genes are TRBV6-1 and TRBJ2-3; D gene ambiguous. Germline CDR1 is MNHNS and CDR2 is SASEGT. There are 13 residues in the CDR3. V was cut by 6 bases and J by 0 bases, with 7 bases left in between. The CDR3 DNA follows: TGTGCCAGCAGACTTCCTAGCACAGATACGCAGTATTTT. Amino acids: CASRLPSTDTQYF.

This sequence joins TRBV6-4 and TRBJ1-2, with 7 positions matching TRBD1. CDR3 length equals 16 residues. Germline V gene data show CDR1 as MRHNA and CDR2 as SNTAGT. V was pared by 4 bases and J by 1 base, with 9 bases of the junction left unmatched. DNA for the CDR3: TGTGCCAGCAGTGCCTCACAGGGGACTTATAACTATGGCTACACCTTC. Translating gives CASSASQGTYNYGYTF.